The 13 T cell receptor beta chains in this list originate from one sample, sequenced in a study of blood T cell repertoires in COVID-19. The method was immunoSEQ multiplex PCR; TCRdb's version includes in-frame clones alone and lacks a portion of them. The profile shows more than 120,000 clones, roughly 85% of them singletons. The sample consisted of peripheral blood. These receptors were obtained from a human donor with acute or convalescent COVID-19. The donor label of this sample is uncertain.

V is TRBV12-3 or TRBV12-4 and J is TRBJ1-2; no definite D call. The V gene lost 6 bases and the J gene lost 8 bases, with 13 bases spanning the gap. This CDR3 comprises 12 residues. The CDR3 protein is CASSPSRRGYTF. Written as DNA, the CDR3 is TGTGCCAGCAGCCCTTCTCGGAGGGGCTACACCTTC.

This clone has a handful of counts. The chain carries TRBV6-5 and TRBJ2-7; D not certain. The V gene's germline CDR1 is MNHEY and CDR2 SVGAGI. The CDR3 has 11 residues. V was cut by 6 bases and J by 3 bases, with 6 bases left in between. CDR3 protein: CASRQNYEQYF. The CDR3 DNA reads TGTGCCAGCAGGCAGAACTACGAGCAGTACTTC.

This clone was picked up one time. J is TRBJ2-7 and V is TRBV6-5, with a weak D call TRBD1 (5 bases). There are 14 residues in the CDR3. CDR1 is MNHEY and CDR2 is SVGAGI in the germline V gene. V was trimmed by 2 bases and J by 1 base, leaving 9 bases between them. The CDR3 nucleotides are TGTGCCAGCAGTTACGGGGCGGATTCCTACGAGCAGTACTTC. This translates into CASSYGADSYEQYF.

The rearrangement links TRBV28 to TRBJ1-2; the match to TRBD1 covers 9 bases. In germline, CDR1 is MDHEN, CDR2 SYDVKM. V lost 3 bases and J lost 6; bases outside the gene matches: 5. The CDR3 length is 14 residues. The CDR3 sequence: CASSFRDRANGYTF. DNA of the CDR3: TGTGCCAGCAGTTTCCGGGACAGGGCGAATGGCTACACCTTC.

This clone was observed a single time. J is TRBJ2-5 and V is TRBV4-2; D gene unclear. This CDR3 region has 17 residues. CDR1 and CDR2 from the germline V gene are LGHNA and YNFKEQ. V was cut by 2 bases and J by 0 bases, with 16 bases left in between. CDR3 protein: CASSQMESLHYQETQYF. In DNA form, the CDR3 reads TGTGCCAGCAGCCAAATGGAGAGCCTCCACTACCAAGAGACCCAGTACTTC.

This rearrangement joins TRBV28 to TRBJ1-1, with TRBD1 identical over 12 bases. Trimming cost V 3 bases and J 7 bases; bases outside gene matches: 6. The CDR3 is 15 amino acids. The germline V gene has CDR1 MDHEN and CDR2 SYDVKM. This CDR3 reads CASSLGTGGWGEAFF. The CDR3 nucleotides read TGTGCCAGCAGTTTGGGGACAGGGGGCTGGGGTGAAGCTTTCTTT.

V and J are TRBV27 and TRBJ1-2, with D unresolved. Germline CDR1 MNHEY, CDR2 SMNVEV (reference sequence). Trimming removed 5 bases from V and 4 bases from J, with 17 bases in between. The CDR3 is made up of 15 amino acids. The CDR3 DNA follows: TGTGCCAGCAGTACGGCGTTGGGTCGGGGCTATGGCTACACCTTC. Protein product: CASSTALGRGYGYTF.

This clone was seen more than once but under ten times. J is TRBJ1-1 and V is TRBV15; TRBD1 aligns across 7 bases. CDR1 is LNHNV and CDR2 is YYDKDF in the germline V gene (reference sequence). With 5 bases clipped from V and 5 bases from J, the junction kept 14 bases outside the gene matches. This CDR3 has 16 amino acids. The CDR3: CATSGPGQNMGTEAFF. The CDR3 nucleotides are TGTGCCACCAGCGGACCGGGACAGAACATGGGGACTGAAGCTTTCTTT.

The V call is TRBV19, the J call TRBJ2-1; TRBD2 matches at 9 bases. V gave up 3 bases and J gave up 9 bases; unmatched junction bases: 6. This CDR3 region has 14 residues. Germline CDR1 reads LNHDA; CDR2 reads SQIVND (reference sequence). This CDR3 reads CASSMGLAGTEQFF. The CDR3 region has the DNA TGTGCCAGTAGTATGGGGCTAGCGGGGACTGAGCAGTTCTTC.

This chain connects TRBV19 to TRBJ2-2; 9 nucleotides align to TRBD1. The ends lost 4 bases at V and 6 bases at J; junction bases unmatched: 3. The length of the CDR3 is 14 residues. Germline V gives CDR1 LNHDA, CDR2 SQIVND (reference sequence). CDR3 sequence: CASSRTGEPGELFF. CDR3 DNA: TGTGCCAGTAGTAGGACAGGGGAGCCCGGGGAGCTGTTTTTT.

The chain uses TRBV27 and TRBJ1-1, with D unclear. CDR1 is MNHEY, CDR2 SMNVEV, per germline (reference sequence). Deletions cut 3 bases from V and 4 bases from J, with 12 bases between. This CDR3 has 14 amino acids. The CDR3 coding sequence is TGTGCCAGCAGTTTCAATTGGGAGGGCACTGAAGCTTTCTTT. This translates into CASSFNWEGTEAFF.

The chain couples TRBV11-2 to TRBJ1-4, with D unresolved. Germline loops: CDR1 SGHAT, CDR2 FQNNGV. CDR3 length: 13 amino acids. With 5 bases removed from V and 1 base from J, the gap between germline ends came to 5 bases. The CDR3 loop reads CASSRVTNEKLFF. CDR3 DNA: TGTGCCAGCAGCCGAGTAACTAATGAAAAACTGTTTTTT.

The CDR3 is CASSPPIHTYEQYF. The CDR3 coding sequence is TGTGCCAGCTCACCACCAATCCACACCTACGAGCAGTACTTC. The rearrangement joins TRBV18 to TRBJ2-7; D gene uncertain. Per the germline V gene, CDR1 is KGHSH and CDR2 is LQKENI. The CDR3 runs to 14 residues. The V and J ends lost 0 bases and 2 bases respectively, with 8 bases between them.